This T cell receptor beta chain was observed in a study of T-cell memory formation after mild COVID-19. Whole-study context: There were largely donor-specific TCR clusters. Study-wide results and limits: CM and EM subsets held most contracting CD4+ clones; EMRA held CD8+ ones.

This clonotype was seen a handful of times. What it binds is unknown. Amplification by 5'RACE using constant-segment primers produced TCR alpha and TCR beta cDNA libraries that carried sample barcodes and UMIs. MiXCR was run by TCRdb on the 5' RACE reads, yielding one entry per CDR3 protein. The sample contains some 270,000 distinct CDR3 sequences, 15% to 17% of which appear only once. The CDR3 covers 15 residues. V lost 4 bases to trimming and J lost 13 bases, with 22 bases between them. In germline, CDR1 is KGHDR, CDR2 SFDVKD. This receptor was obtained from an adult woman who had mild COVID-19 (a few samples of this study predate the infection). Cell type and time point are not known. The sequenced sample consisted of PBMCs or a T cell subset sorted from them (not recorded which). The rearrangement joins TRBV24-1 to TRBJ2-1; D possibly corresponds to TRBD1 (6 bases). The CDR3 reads CATSDRGLLIGNQFF. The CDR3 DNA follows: TGTGCCACCAGTGACAGGGGCCTACTCATTGGCAACCAGTTCTTC.